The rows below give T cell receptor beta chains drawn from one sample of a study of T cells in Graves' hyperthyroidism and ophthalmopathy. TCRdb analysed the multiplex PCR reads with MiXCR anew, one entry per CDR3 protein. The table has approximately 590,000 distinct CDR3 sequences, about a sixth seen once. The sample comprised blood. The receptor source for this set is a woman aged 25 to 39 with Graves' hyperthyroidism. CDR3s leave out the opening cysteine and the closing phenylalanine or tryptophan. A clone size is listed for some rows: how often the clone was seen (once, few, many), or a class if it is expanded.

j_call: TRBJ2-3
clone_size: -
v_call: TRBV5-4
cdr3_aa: ASRFGGGTDTQY

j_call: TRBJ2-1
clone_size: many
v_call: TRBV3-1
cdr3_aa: ASSQDQLGEQF

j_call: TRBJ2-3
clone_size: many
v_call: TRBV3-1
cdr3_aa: ASSQEDATDTQY

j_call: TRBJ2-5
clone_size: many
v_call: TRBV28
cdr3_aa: ASRGDRGLEETQY

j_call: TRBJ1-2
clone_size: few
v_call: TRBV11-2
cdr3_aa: ASSLVLAADYGYT

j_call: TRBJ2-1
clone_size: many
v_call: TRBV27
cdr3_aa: ASSPDWDSGRAGGYNEQF

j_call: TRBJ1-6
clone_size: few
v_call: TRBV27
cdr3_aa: ASSSLQVLGGNSPLH

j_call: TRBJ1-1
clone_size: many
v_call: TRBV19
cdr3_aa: ASSIDTSGQMNTEAF

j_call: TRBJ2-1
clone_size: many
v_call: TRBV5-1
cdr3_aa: ASSPSAGGYNEQF

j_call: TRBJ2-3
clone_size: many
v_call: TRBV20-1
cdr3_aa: SARSAGSGTQY

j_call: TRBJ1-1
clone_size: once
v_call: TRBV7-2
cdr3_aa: ASSLLEGETEAF

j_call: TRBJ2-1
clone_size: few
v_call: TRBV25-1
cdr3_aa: ASSEPGSSYNEQF

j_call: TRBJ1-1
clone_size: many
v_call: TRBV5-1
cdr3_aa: ASSLVAVGEAF

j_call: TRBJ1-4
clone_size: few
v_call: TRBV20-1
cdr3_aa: SARDFRDNEGEKLF

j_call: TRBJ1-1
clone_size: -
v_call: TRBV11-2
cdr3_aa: ASSSQGMVAEAF

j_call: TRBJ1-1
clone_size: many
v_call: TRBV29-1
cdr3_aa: SVGQGAEGTEAF

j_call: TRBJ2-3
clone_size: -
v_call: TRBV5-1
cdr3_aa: ASSTPSGGITDTQY

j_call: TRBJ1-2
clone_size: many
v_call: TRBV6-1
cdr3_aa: ASRTQLPSYGYT

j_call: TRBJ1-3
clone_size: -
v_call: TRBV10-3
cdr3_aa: AISLDSNRNTIY

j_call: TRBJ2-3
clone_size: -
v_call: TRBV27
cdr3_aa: ASSLSRLAGGDTQY

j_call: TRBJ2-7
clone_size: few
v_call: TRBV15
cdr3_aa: ATSGTSGLPYEQY

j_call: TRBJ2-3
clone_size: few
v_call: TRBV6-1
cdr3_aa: ASSEASGRTDTQY

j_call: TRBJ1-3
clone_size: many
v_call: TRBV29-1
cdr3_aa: SVRTGTSSGNTIY

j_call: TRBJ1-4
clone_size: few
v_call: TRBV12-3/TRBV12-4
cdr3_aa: ASSIGQGATEKLF